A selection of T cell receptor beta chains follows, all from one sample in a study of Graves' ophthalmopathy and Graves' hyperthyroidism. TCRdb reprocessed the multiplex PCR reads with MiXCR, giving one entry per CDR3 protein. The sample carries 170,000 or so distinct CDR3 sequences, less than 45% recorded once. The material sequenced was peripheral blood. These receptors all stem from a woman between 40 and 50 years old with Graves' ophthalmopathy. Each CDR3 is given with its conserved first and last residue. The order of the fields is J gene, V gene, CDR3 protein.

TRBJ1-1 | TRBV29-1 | CSVQMGQGGTTAFF
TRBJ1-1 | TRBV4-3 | CASSPGLQNTEAFF
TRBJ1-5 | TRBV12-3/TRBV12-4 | CASRETGNQPQHF
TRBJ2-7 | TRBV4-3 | CASSQAPGLAFHEQYF
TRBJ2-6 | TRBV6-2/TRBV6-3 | CASSYNSGANVLTF
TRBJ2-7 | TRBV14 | CASSQGGTGSEQYF
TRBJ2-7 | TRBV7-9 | CASSPGTPYEQYF
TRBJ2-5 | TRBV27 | CASSLWRGPQETQYF
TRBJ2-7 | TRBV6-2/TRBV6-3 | CASSYGEHYEQYF
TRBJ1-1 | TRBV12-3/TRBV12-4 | CASSQTRFRGWAEAFF
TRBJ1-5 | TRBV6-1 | CASVWTGGNQPQHF
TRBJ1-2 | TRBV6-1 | CASSATGAYGYTF
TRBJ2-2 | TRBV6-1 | CASFWGAGLRGELFF
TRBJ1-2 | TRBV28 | CASITGGSDYVDYTF
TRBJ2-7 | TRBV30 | CAWSADRGTYEQYF
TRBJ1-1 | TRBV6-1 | CASRPYRTRTEAFF
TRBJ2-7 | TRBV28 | CASSSLIAGGYEQYF
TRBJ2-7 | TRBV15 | CATSRGGNHEQYF
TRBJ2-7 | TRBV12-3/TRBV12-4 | CASSLVGMTYEQYF
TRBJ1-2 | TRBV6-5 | CASSSGLRSGYTF
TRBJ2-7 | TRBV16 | CASSQFGQGSYEQYF
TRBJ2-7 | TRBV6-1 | CASSSGLTSEQYF
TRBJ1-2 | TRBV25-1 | CASRGGIGYGYTF
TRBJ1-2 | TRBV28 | CASSLHPLEAGYTF
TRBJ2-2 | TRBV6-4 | CASRGSINTGELFF
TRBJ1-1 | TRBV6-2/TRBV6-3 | CASTVKSGGTEAFF
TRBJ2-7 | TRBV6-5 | CASSYSGRGGKTYEQYF
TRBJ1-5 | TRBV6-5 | CASKATGISNQPQHF
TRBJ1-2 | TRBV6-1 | CASRLDRGNYGYTF
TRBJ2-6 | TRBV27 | CASKGSGANVLTF
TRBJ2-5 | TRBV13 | CASSSKRGGRETQYF
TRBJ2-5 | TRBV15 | CATSSPAVGRGETQYF
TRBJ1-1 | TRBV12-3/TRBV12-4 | CASSSPLGSMNTEAFF
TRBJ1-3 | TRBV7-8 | CASSLGTGSSGNTIYF
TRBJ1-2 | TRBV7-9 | CASRTGSHNYGYTF
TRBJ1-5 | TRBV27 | CASSPGTGRQPQHF
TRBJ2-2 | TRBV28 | CASRFREENTGELFF
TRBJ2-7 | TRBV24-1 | CATSDPTSSYEQYF
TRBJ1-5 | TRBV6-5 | CASSLHGGTGQPQHF
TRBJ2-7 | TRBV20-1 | CSALSGPTYEQYF
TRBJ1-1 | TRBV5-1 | CASSFGGTEAFF
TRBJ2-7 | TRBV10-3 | CAISPDRGGTYEQYF
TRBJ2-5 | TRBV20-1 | CSARASGGPNF